The T cell receptor beta chain under discussion was sequenced for a study of type 1 regulatory T cells. Study information: An in vitro protocol generated T-allo10, a Tr1-enriched, alloantigen-specific CD4 T cell product.

Points from the study as a whole: Compared with non-type 1 regulatory T cells, type 1 regulatory T cells showed a more restricted TCR repertoire.

Notes on this clonotype: Antigen specificity is unknown.

Via MiXCR, TCRdb re-called the reads, giving one row per CDR3 protein. The table shows roughly 71,000 distinct CDR3 sequences, with around 20% occurring only once. The source of this sequence is a human donor in good health. The sample comprised cultured type 1 regulatory T (Tr1) cells, either the whole culture or a sorted fraction (not recorded which).

The CDR3 reads CASSSAGAGTDTQYF. CDR3 sequence (DNA): TGTGCCAGCAGCTCAGCGGGAGCCGGCACAGATACGCAGTATTTT. V usage is TRBV7-2 and J usage is TRBJ2-3, with 8 bases that match TRBD2. The CDR3 sequence is 15 residues long. J lost 1 base, V lost 4 bases, and 4 bases had no gene match. Germline CDR1 is SGHTA and CDR2 is FQGNSA.